This record looks at one TCR beta chain sequence and its context. Which antigen it targets is not known. Base qualities are not recorded, but no much larger clone differs from it by a single base. Healthy HIV-negative adults with no recently reported acute infections or vaccinations were included as donors. Every donor was a Caucasian adult living in Nashville, Tennessee, USA. Magnetic negative selection was used to enrich CD4+ T cells, after which naive cells were positively selected on CD45RA and the negative fraction became the memory subset. Blood was obtained by leukapheresis, after which PBMCs were separated by Ficoll-Histopaque density gradient centrifugation and cryopreserved in liquid nitrogen vapor phase. Analytical flow cytometry was used to check the purity and quantity of every magnetically sorted T cell population. Genomic DNA was isolated from every sorted fraction and measured by UV absorbance on a Nanodrop 2000c.

The data are from a study of shared clonotypes between healthy human individuals (TCRdb year 2020). With respect to the entire study: Two women and a few men aged 18 to 49 years were included in the cohort. Per donor, leukapheresis produced somewhere between about 0.9 and 9.5 billion PBMCs. Per donor, three plates each were used for CD4 naive and CD4 memory, two for CD8 naive, and one for CD8 memory. To estimate repertoire size and how much clonotypes are shared between individuals, the study performed deep sequencing of blood TCR repertoires from 4 to 6 healthy adults. Libraries were prepared and TCR repertoires were sequenced by different laboratories using diverse techniques, in order to increase sequencing depth and limit assay-specific biases.

General study outcomes and caveats: When several donors were compared, the shared fraction of clonotypes was around 5% for naive CD4, less than 4% for naive CD8, roughly 2.5% for memory CD4, and about 0.36% for memory CD8. Compared with non-shared clonotypes, clonotypes shared by all four sorted-subset donors had higher generation probabilities. The genetic and exposure-history diversity represented was limited by the small number of donors. Pairwise subsampling indicated that sequencing depth was expected to affect the degree of clonotype sharing among donors. Incomplete sequencing was indicated by rarefaction of sorted-subset datasets, despite the large sequencing depth. Sampling was limited to blood, and TCR repertoires in tissue likely differ from TCR repertoires in blood. Naive subsets generally had larger estimated clonotype richness than memory subsets did.

Sequences SGHRS (CDR1) and YFSETQ (CDR2) are obtained from the germline V gene. There are 17 amino acids in the CDR3, from cysteine to phenylalanine inclusive. Only the CDR3 DNA stays, 51 bases, in frame from base 1. Relative to germline, V is missing 4 bases and J is missing 5 bases, with 12 bases of the junction outside any gene match. TCR CDR3 regions were amplified from genomic DNA by multiplex PCR using the deep immunoSEQ assay. Extracted genomic DNA from each cell subset was distributed evenly across all wells of several immunoSEQ 96-well plates, and each plate was treated as a replicate. For sorted subsets, about 220 ng of genomic DNA, equivalent to 25,000 to 35,000 T cell genomes, went into each replicate PCR. The purified libraries were quantified using a Qubit 3.0 fluorometer, sized with a Bioanalyzer 2100, and then quantified again using the KAPA Library Quantification kit. Every immunoSEQ 96-well plate was sequenced on a separate single-read 150-cycle Illumina NextSeq 550 flow cell. From the authors' description of their analysis: Because the immunoSEQ output held only junctional sequences and lacked quality scores, the filtering could not match the filtering applied to full-length reads. Sequences were annotated with PyIR, a Python wrapper for IgBLAST v1.9, using IMGT germline references to assign V/J genes and CDR3. Any read was removed if the V/J assignment was weak (E-value above 1e-6), the CDR3 was missing, or the read contained stop codons, out-of-frame junctions, or ambiguous translated residues. V3J clonotypes were defined as sequences sharing the same inferred V gene, J gene, and CDR3 amino acid sequence. Percentage overlap between repertoires was calculated by dividing the number of shared unique clonotypes by the size of the smaller repertoire. Three approaches were used to assess repertoire richness: RTK rarefaction, the Chao1 estimator, and Recon v2.1 estimates of unobserved clonotypes. Generation probabilities were computed with OLGA for all TCRbeta clonotypes obtained by the gDNA method from four donors. TCRdb provides this immuneACCESS table in a form limited to in-frame rearrangements. Some clones are lacking; in checked studies, under half of them reflect an unresolved V gene, and why the rest are absent is not known. V and J calls and clone size are those listed in that table; D and trimming were worked out from the DNA. This sample holds some 2.4 million clones; roughly 93% were observed only once. Approximately 0.35% of the sample lies in the top ten.

The rearrangement joined TRBV5-1 to TRBJ2-5; TRBD2 agrees with 12 junctional bases. The sequence came from a man between 18 and 35 years old in good health. Some clones in this sample may be carry-over from other donors' samples. The sequencing input was naive CD4+ T cells from PBMCs. This sample's cell subset or site label indicates: CD45RA+ positively selected. The DNA is TGCGCCAGCAGCATCAGCCTTACTAGCGGGGGGAGGGAGACCCAGTACTTC. It translates as CASSISLTSGGRETQYF.